The clone carrying this TCR beta chain has more than one count but fewer than ten. Its matching antigen is unknown. This sample stems from a study of early T cells in non-severe SARS-CoV-2 infection. Study findings and constraints: The matching step, a VDJdb search, favored anti-spike CD8 responses and missed private and CD4 specificities.

The V end was cut by 4 bases, the J end by 2 bases, with 15 bases between. Germline V gene lookup returns CDR1 SGHKS and CDR2 YYEKEE (reference sequence). The CDR3 sequence is 16 residues long. Attachment of unique molecular identifiers to individual cDNA molecules was performed. Each CDR3 protein gets one entry after TCRdb re-called the 5' RACE reads with MiXCR. The table includes about 64,000 distinct CDR3 sequences, under 15% detected once. Sequences were obtained from whole blood. The receptor comes from an adult who was a healthcare worker with PCR-confirmed SARS-CoV-2 infection or an uninfected control (not recorded which). The V and J genes are TRBV5-5 and TRBJ2-2; D remains unclear. The chain's CDR3 is CASSPVWAVNTGELFF. The DNA of the CDR3 is TGTGCCAGCAGCCCTGTTTGGGCTGTCAACACCGGGGAGCTGTTTTTT.